This TCR beta chain derives from a study of CD8 T cells in ankylosing spondylitis. The study, taken as a whole, reports: Blood of patients with ankylosing spondylitis appeared to be characterized by a TCR beta motif of several highly homologous variants.

Quantitative 5'-RACE was performed with molecular barcodes, and it yielded the TCR beta libraries. Using its own MiXCR run on the 5' RACE reads, TCRdb lists one record per CDR3 protein. The sample carries around 450,000 distinct CDR3 sequences, roughly a quarter recorded once. The CDR3 length is 15 residues. Germline V gene sequence: CDR1 LNHDA, CDR2 SQIVND (reference sequence). The ends were cut back, 3 bases at V and 3 bases at J, with 12 bases in the middle. This clonotype was detected only a few times. Its antigen is unidentified. The chain has TRBV19 and TRBJ1-5, with D possibly being TRBD1 (6 bases). The sequence was obtained from a male donor with ankylosing spondylitis. Sequencing used blood, either unsorted or a sorted T cell fraction (not recorded which). CDR3 DNA sequence: TGTGCCAGTAGTATGGCCAGGGGTTTCAATCAGCCCCAGCATTTT. It yields the protein CASSMARGFNQPQHF.